This T cell receptor (beta chain) emerged from a study of shared clonotypes between healthy human individuals. The CDR3 length is 14 residues. Germline CDR1 is MNHEY and CDR2 is SMNVEV (reference sequence). The germline V and J ends were trimmed by 6 bases and 1 base, with 13 bases remaining between them. Clones were sequenced by immunoSEQ multiplex PCR, and TCRdb holds only the in-frame ones, with some missing. The sample has some 1,900,000 clones; about 95% are singletons. Naive CD8 isolation took CD45RO-negative cells positively selected for CCR7 and excluded terminally differentiated effector memory CD45RA+ cells.

The clonotype originates from a man younger than 35 in good health. The sequenced sample consisted of naive CD8+ T cells sorted from blood. The chain recombines TRBV27 with TRBJ2-7; D may correspond to TRBD1 or TRBD2 (5 bases each). Here the CDR3 reads CASRAGAGSYEQYF. CDR3 in DNA: TGTGCCAGCAGAGCCGGGGCCGGTTCCTACGAGCAGTACTTC.